The clone carrying this T cell receptor beta chain occurred many times. As yet, its antigen is unknown. The data belong to a study of regulatory T cells in long-lasting Graves disease. As for time point: newly diagnosed GD, antithyroid drugs for less than 3 months. The TCR library used RNA extracted from PBMCs. Blood from the periphery, approximately 8.5 milliliters in all, was drawn into EDTA tubes. Findings and limits, study-wide: TRBV28, TRBJ1-2 and TRBJ2-5 were segments that persistent disease favored.

With iRepertoire HTBI primers and Arm-PCR of CDR3 regions, TCR beta libraries were built. TCRdb called the multiplex PCR reads again in MiXCR, with one record for every CDR3 protein. The sample includes about 370,000 distinct CDR3 sequences, roughly 15% of them seen just once. V dropped 5 bases and J dropped 4; count of bases not matched to a gene: 12. The CDR3 length is 16 residues. V gene TRBV12-3 or TRBV12-4 combines with J gene TRBJ2-5; 8 bases are a match to TRBD2. This TCR was recovered from a female donor with Graves disease. This specimen was peripheral blood mononuclear cells (PBMCs), taken at new diagnosis, from a patient treated with antithyroid drugs. The chain's CDR3 is CASSLGASGLVETQYF. The CDR3 bases are TGTGCCAGCAGTCTTGGGGCTAGCGGGTTAGTAGAGACCCAGTACTTC.